This T cell receptor (beta chain) was sequenced for a study of shared clonotypes between healthy human individuals. Germline V gene data show CDR1 as MDHEN and CDR2 as SYDVKM. V gave up 4 bases and J gave up 5 bases; unmatched junction bases: 13. There are 18 residues in the CDR3. Study-wide results and caveats: Clonotypes not shared had lower generation probabilities than those common to all four donors. Sample collection involved blood only; tissue repertoires are likely different. Naive CD4 clonotypes overlapped across a handful of donors at about 5.2%. The represented genetic and exposure-history diversity was limited by the small number of donors.

The data were produced by immunoSEQ multiplex PCR, yet TCRdb's version contains in-frame clones alone and is incomplete. In the table there are 750,000 to 1,000,000 clones, 90% to 95% of which are singletons. Regarding this clone: Its antigen is still unknown.

Only CD45RO-negative cells positively selected for CCR7 counted as naive CD8 cells, so terminally differentiated effector memory CD45RA+ cells were excluded. This TCR came from a young man in good health. This chain joins TRBV28 and TRBJ2-1; 11 nucleotides line up with TRBD2. Input material: naive CD8+ T cells sorted from blood. CDR3 in amino acids: CASSSSVLGTSGDNEQFF. The CDR3 DNA reads TGTGCCAGCAGTTCCTCCGTCCTGGGGACTAGCGGAGACAATGAGCAGTTCTTC.